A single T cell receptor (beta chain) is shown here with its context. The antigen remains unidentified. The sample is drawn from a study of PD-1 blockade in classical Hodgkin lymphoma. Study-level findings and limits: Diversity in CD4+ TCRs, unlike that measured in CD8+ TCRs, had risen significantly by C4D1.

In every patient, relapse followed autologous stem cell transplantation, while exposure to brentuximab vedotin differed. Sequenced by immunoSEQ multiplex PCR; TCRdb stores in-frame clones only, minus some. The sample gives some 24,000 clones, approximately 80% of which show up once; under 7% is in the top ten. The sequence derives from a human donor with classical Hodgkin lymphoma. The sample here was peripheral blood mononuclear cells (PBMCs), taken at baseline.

Here the CDR3 reads CASSFRDRPLGYTF. The CDR3, as DNA: TGTGCCAGCAGCTTCCGGGACAGACCTCTGGGCTACACCTTC. The chain is built from TRBV5-6 and TRBJ1-2; 7 bases are shared with TRBD1. Germline trimming cut 2 bases from V and 8 bases from J; bases unmatched to any gene: 9. CDR1 SGHDT and CDR2 YYEEEE come from the germline V gene. The CDR3 runs to 14 residues.